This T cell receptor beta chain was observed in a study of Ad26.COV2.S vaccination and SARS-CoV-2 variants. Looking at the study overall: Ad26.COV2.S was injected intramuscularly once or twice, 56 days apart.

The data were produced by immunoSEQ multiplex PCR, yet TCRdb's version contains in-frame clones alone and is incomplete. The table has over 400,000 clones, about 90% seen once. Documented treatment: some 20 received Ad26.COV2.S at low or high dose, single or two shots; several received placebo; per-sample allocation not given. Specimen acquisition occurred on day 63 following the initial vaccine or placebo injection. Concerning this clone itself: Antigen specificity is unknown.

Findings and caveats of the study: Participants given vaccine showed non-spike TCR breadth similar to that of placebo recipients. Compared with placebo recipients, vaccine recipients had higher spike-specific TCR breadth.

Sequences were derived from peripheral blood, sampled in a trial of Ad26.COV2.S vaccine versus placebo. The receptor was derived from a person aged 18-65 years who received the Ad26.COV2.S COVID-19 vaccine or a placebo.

The CDR3 DNA follows: TGTGCCAGCAGTTTATTAGGGACAGGGGACACAGATACGCAGTATTTT. Translation: CASSLLGTGDTDTQYF. The J gene is TRBJ2-3, the V gene TRBV27, with TRBD1 matching 10 bases. Trimming took 1 base from V and 2 from J; bases not matched to a gene: 3. The germline gives CDR1 MNHEY, CDR2 SMNVEV (reference sequence). This CDR3 has 16 amino acids.